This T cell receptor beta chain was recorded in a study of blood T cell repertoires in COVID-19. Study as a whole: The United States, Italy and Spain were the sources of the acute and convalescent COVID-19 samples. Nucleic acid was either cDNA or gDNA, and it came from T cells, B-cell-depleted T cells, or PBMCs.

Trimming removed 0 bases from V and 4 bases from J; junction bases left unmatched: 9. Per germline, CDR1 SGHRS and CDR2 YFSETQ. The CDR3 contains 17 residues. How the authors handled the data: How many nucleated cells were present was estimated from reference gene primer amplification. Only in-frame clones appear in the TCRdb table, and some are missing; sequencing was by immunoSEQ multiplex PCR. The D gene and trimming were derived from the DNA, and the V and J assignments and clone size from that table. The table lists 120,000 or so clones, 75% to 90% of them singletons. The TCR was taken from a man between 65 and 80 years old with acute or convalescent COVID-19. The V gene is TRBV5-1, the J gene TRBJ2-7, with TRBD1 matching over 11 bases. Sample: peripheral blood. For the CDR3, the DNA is TGCGCCAGCAGCTTGGTAATATCCGGGACAGGGGGATACGAGCAGTACTTC. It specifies CASSLVISGTGGYEQYF.